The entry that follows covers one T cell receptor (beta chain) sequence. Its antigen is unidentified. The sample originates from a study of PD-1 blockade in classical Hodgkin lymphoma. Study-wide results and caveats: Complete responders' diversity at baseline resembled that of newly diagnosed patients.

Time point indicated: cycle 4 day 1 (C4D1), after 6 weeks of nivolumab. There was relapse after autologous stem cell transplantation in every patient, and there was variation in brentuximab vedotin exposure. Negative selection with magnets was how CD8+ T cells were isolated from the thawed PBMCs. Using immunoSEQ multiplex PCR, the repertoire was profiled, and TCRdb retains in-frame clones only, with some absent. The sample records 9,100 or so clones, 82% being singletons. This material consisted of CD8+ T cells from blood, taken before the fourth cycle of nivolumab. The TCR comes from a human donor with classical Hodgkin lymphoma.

CDR3 coding DNA: TGTGCCAGCACCCTTGCGGGACTAGGGTTCAATGAGCAGTTCTTC. Encoded protein: CASTLAGLGFNEQFF. The rearrangement links TRBV2 to TRBJ2-1; 8 bases match TRBD2. This CDR3 has 15 amino acids. The germline V gene has CDR1 SNHLY and CDR2 FYNNEI. Trimming took 7 bases from V and 6 from J; bases not matched to a gene: 11.